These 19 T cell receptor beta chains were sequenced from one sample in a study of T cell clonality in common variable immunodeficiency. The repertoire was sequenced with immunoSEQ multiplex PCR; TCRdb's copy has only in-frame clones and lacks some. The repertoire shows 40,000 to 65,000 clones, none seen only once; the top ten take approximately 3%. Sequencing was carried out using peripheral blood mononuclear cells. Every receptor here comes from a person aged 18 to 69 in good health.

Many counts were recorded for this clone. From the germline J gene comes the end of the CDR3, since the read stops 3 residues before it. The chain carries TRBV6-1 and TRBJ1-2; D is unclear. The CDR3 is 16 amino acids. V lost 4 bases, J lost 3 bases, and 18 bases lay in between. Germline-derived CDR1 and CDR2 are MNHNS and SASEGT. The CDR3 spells CASSARNSIKDYGYTF. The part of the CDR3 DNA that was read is TGTGCCAGCAGTGCTCGTAACAGCATAAAGGACTATGGC.

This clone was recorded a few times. Incomplete CDR3 DNA: TGTGCCAGCTCACCAAGAGGGTACAATCAGCCG. This translates into CASSPRGYNQP. From start to end, the CDR3 is CASSPRGYNQPQYF. The chain employs TRBV18 and TRBJ2-3, with TRBD2 as a possible D gene (5 bases). Read coverage stops 3 residues before the CDR3 terminus; the germline J gene supplies the remainder. The CDR3 contains 14 residues. Germline loops: CDR1 KGHSH, CDR2 LQKENI.

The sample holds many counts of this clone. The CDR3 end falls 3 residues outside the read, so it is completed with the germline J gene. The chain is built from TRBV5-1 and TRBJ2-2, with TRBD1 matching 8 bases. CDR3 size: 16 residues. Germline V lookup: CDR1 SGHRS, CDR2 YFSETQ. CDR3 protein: CASSRRPGQDLFELFF. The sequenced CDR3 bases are TGCGCCAGCAGCCGTAGACCGGGACAGGATCTTTTCGAG. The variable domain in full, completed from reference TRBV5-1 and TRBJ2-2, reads KAGVTQTPRYLIKTRGQQVTLSCSPISGHRSVSWYQQTPGQGLQFLFEYFSETQRNKGNFPGRFSGRQFSNSRSEMNVSTLELGDSALYLCASSRRPGQDLFELFFGEGSRLTVL.

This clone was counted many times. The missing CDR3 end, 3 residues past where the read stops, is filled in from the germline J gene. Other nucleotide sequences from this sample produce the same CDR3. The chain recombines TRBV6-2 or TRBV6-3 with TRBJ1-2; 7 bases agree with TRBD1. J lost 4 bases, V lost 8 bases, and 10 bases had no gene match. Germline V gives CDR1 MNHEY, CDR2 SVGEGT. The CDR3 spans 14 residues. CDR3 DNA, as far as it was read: TGTGCCAGCCGGGACAGCACATATTTCTATGGC. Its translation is CASRDSTYFYG. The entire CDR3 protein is CASRDSTYFYGYTF.

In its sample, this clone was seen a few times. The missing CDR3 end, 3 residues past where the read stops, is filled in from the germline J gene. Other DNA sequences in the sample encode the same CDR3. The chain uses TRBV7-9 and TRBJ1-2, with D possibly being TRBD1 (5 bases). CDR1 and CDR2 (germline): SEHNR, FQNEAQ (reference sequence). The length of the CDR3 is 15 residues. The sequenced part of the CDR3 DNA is TGTGCCAGCAGCCTAAAAACCGGGACTGCAGATGTC. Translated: CASSLKTGTADV. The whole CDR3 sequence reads CASSLKTGTADVYTF.

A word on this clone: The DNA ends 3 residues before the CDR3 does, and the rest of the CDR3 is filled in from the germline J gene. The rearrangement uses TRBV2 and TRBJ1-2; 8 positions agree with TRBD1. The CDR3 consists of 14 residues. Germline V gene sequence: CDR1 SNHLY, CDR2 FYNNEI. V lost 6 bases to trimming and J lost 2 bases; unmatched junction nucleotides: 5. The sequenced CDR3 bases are TGTGCCAGCAGAGCCACAGGGGGGAACTATGGC. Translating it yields CASRATGGNYG. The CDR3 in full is CASRATGGNYGYTF.

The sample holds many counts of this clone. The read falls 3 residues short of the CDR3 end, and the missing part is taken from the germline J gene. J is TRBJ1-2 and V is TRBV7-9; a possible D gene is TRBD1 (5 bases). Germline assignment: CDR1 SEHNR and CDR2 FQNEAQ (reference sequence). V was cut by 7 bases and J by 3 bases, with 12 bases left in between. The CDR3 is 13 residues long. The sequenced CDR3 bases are TGTGCCAGCACTCTGGCGGGGGACTATGGC. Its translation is CASTLAGDYG. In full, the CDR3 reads CASTLAGDYGYTF.

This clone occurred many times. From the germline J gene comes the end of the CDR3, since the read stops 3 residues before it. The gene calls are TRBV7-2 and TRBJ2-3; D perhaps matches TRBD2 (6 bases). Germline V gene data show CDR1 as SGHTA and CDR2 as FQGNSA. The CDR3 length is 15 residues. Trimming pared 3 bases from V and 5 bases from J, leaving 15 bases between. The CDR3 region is CASSFGFVGGDTQYF. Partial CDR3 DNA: TGTGCCAGCAGCTTCGGCTTTGTGGGGGGAGATACG.

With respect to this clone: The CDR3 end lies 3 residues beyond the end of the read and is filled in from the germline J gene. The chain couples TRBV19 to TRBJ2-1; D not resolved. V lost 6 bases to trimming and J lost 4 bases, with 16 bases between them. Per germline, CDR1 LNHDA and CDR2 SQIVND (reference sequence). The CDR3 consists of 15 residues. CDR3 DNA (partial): TGTGCCAGTAGGGGCCCCGGTAGTCCGTACAATGAG. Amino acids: CASRGPGSPYNE. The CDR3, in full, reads CASRGPGSPYNEQFF.

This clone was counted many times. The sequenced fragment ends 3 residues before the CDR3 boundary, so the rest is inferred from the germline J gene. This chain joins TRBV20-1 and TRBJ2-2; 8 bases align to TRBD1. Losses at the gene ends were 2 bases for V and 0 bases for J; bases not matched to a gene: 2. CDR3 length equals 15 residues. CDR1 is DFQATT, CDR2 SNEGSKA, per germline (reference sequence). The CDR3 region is CSARRGQANTGELFF. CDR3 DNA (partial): TGCAGTGCTAGACGGGGACAGGCGAACACCGGGGAG.

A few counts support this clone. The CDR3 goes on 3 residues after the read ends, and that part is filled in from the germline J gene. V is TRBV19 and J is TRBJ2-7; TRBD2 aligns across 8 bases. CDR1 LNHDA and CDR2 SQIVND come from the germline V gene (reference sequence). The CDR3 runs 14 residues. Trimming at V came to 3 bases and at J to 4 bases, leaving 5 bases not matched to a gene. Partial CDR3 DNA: TGTGCCAGTAGTATCACAGCGGGAGCGTACGAG. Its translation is CASSITAGAYE. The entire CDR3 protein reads CASSITAGAYEQYF.

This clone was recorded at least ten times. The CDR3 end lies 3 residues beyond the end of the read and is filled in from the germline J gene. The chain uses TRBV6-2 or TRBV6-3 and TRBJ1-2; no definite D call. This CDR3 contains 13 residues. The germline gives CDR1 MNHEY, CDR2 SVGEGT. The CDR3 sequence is CASSSTSTDTYTF. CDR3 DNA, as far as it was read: TGTGCCAGCAGTTCTACTAGCACAGATACC.

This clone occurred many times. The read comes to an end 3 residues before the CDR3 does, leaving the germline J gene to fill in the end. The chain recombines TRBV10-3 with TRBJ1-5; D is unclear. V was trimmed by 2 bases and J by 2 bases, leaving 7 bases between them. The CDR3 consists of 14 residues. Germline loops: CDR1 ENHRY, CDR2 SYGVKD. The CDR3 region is CAISEDPGNQPQHF. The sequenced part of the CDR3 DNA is TGTGCCATCAGTGAGGATCCGGGCAATCAGCCC.

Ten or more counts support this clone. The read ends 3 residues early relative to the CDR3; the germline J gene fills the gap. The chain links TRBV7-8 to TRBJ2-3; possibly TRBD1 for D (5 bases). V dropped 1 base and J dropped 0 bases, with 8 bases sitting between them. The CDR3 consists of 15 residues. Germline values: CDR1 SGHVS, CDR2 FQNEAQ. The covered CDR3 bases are TGTGCCAGCAGCTTAGGGACAACTAGCACAGATACG. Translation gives CASSLGTTSTDT. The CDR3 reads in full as CASSLGTTSTDTQYF.

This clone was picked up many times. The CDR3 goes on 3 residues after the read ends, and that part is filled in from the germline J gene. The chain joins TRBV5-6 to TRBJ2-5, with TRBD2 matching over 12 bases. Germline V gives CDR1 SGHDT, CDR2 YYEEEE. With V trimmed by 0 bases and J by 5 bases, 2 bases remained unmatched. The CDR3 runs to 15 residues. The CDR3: CASSLGLAGVETQYF. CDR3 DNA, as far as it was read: TGTGCCAGCAGCTTGGGACTAGCGGGAGTCGAGACC.

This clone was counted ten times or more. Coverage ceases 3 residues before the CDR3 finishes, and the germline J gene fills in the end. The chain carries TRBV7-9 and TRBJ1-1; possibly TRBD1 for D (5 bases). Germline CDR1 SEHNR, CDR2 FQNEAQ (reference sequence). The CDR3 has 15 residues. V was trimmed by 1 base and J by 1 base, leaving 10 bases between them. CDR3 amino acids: CASSLGYGQNTEAFF. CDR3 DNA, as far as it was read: TGTGCCAGCAGCTTAGGGTACGGACAGAACACTGAA.

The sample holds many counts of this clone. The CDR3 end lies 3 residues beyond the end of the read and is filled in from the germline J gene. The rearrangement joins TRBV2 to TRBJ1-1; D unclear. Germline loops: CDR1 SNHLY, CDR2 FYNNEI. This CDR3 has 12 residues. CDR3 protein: CASSAHVWEAFF. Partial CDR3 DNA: TGTGCCAGCAGTGCACACGTATGGGAA. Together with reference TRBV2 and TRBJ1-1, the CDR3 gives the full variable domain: EPEVTQTPSHQVTQMGQEVILRCVPISNHLYFYWYRQILGQKVEFLVSFYNNEISEKSEIFDDQFSVERPDGSNFTLKIRSTKLEDSAMYFCASSAHVWEAFFGQGTRLTVV.

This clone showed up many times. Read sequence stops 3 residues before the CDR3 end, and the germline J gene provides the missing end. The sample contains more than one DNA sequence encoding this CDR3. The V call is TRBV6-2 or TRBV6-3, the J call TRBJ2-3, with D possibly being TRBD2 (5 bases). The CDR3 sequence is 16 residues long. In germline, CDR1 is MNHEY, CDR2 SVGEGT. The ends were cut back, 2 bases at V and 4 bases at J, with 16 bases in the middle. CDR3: CASSYGVALGADTQYF. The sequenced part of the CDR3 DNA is TGTGCCAGCAGTTACGGGGTAGCGTTGGGCGCAGATACG.

CDR3 sequence: CASSFEDSGTEAFF. The part of the CDR3 DNA that was read is TGTGCCAGCAGCTTCGAGGACAGCGGCACTGAA. This chain links TRBV11-3 with TRBJ1-1; D is perhaps TRBD1 (6 bases). The missing CDR3 end, 3 residues past where the read stops, is filled in from the germline J gene. V was shortened by 3 bases and J by 4 bases, with 12 bases between the two germline ends. CDR3 length: 14 residues. Germline CDR1 is SGHNT and CDR2 is YENEEA. The whole variable domain, remainder taken from reference TRBV11-3 and TRBJ1-1, is EAGVVQSPRYKIIEKKQPVAFWCNPISGHNTLYWYLQNLGQGPELLIRYENEEAVDDSQLPKDRFSAERLKGVDSTLKIQPAELGDSAVYLCASSFEDSGTEAFFGQGTRLTVV.